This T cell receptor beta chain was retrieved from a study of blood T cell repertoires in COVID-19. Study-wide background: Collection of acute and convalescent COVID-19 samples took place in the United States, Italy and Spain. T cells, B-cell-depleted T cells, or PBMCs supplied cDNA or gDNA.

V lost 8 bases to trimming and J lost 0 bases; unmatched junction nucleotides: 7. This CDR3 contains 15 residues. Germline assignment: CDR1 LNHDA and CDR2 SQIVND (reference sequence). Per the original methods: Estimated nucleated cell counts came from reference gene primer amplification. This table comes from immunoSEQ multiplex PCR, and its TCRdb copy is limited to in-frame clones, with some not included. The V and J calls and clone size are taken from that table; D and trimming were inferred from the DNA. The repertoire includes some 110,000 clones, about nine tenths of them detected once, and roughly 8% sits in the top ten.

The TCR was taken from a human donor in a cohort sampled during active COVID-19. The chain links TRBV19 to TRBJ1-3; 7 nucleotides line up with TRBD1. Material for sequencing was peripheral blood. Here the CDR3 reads CASWTGKFSGNTIYF. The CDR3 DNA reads TGTGCCAGTTGGACAGGCAAGTTCTCTGGAAACACCATATATTTT.